The present entry profiles one T cell receptor (beta chain) with its context. No antigen is known for it. 13 Jbeta primers and 60 Vbeta primers were used for the PCR. In the authors' methods: Unique TCR beta chains numbered about 80 million in a later analysis, with roughly 10 million shared. Assay used: immunoSEQ multiplex PCR; TCRdb lists only in-frame clones, some missing. V and J calls and clone size are those listed in that table; D and trimming were worked out from the DNA. The profile shows a few hundred thousand clones, roughly 80% of them singletons. CDR1 and CDR2 from the germline V gene are SGHRS and YFSETQ. CDR3 length equals 17 residues. After removal of 4 bases from V and 4 bases from J, the junction contained 6 bases not matched to a gene. This sample was taken from a study of cytomegalovirus exposure and HLA in healthy donors. Broader study findings: In an earlier analysis, productive rearrangement rates for most beta V segments clustered near 90% or 30%. Cytomegalovirus association was assigned to more than 150 TCR beta chains.

The sample consisted of PBMCs. The chain recombines TRBV5-1 with TRBJ2-1, with TRBD2 identical over 15 bases. This clonotype was sampled from a girl aged 5-17 years in good health and CMV-seronegative. The CDR3, as DNA: TGCGCCAGCAGCGCCGGGACTAGCGGGGGGCAGTACAATGAGCAGTTCTTC. Protein: CASSAGTSGGQYNEQFF. Filled out from reference TRBV5-1 and TRBJ2-1, the complete variable domain reads KAGVTQTPRYLIKTRGQQVTLSCSPISGHRSVSWYQQTPGQGLQFLFEYFSETQRNKGNFPGRFSGRQFSNSRSEMNVSTLELGDSALYLCASSAGTSGGQYNEQFFGPGTRLTVL.